This T cell receptor (beta chain) was captured in a study of blood T cell repertoires in COVID-19. The overall study: Collection of acute and convalescent COVID-19 samples took place in the United States, Italy and Spain. In each case, the material was cDNA or gDNA derived from T cells, B-cell-depleted T cells, or PBMCs.

The CDR3 consists of 17 residues. J was trimmed by 1 base and V by 6 bases; bases with no gene match: 7. CDR1 and CDR2 (germline): SGHVS, FQNEAQ. As processed by the authors: Amplified reference gene primers provided the basis for estimating nucleated cell counts. The data were produced by immunoSEQ multiplex PCR, yet TCRdb's version contains in-frame clones alone and is incomplete. V and J calls and clone size are as listed in that table; D and trimming were resolved from the DNA. The repertoire consists of 50,000 to 65,000 clones, with approximately 85% occurring once and the leading ten covering approximately 3.4%.

Sequencing used peripheral blood. This sequence originates from a man in his fifties or sixties with active COVID-19. The chain couples TRBV7-8 to TRBJ2-1, with 12 bases that match TRBD2. CDR3 sequence reads: CASRRRLAGDSYNEQFF. The DNA for the CDR3 is TGTGCCAGCAGGAGAAGACTAGCGGGGGATTCCTACAATGAGCAGTTCTTC.